The source of this TCR beta chain is a study of blood T cell repertoires in COVID-19. In the study overall: T cells, B-cell-depleted T cells, or PBMCs supplied cDNA or gDNA.

Per the study methods: How many nucleated cells were present was estimated from reference gene primer amplification. The repertoire was sequenced with immunoSEQ multiplex PCR; TCRdb's copy has only in-frame clones and lacks some. V, J and clone size derive from that table, while D and trimming were established from the DNA sequence. The sample yields about 220,000 clones, around 87% seen once. CDR1 and CDR2 (germline): LGHDT, YNNKEL (reference sequence). V was shortened by 0 bases and J by 5 bases, with 22 bases between the two germline ends. This CDR3 comprises 19 residues. Individuals drawn from around 25 US areas were roughly 18 to 95 years old. Cohort placement rested on clinical history that participants reported themselves.

The sequenced sample was PBMCs or T cells enriched from blood (not recorded which). This TCR was recovered from a woman younger than 30 in a cohort exposed to, infected with or recovered from COVID-19 (not recorded which). The chain is built from TRBV3-1 (or the pseudogene TRBV3-2) and TRBJ1-4; TRBD1 is a possible D gene (6 bases). The CDR3 nucleotides are TGTGCCAGCAGCCAAGATCCAACCCAGGGAGGGGGTGTAAATGAAAAACTGTTTTTT. Its translation is CASSQDPTQGGGVNEKLFF.